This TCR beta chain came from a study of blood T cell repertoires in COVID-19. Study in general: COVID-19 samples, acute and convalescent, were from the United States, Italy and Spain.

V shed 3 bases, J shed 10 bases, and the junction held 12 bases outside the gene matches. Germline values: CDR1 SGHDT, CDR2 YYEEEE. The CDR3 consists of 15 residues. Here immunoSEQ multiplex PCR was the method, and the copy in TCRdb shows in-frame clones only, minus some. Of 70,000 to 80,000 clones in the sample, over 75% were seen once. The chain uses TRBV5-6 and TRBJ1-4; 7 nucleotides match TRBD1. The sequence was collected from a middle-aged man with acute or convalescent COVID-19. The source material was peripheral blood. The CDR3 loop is CASSSLRDRVGKLFF. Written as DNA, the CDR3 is TGTGCCAGCAGCTCTCTCCGGGACAGAGTTGGAAAACTGTTTTTT.